The clone carrying this T cell receptor (beta chain) has ten or more counts. Its antigen is not identified. These data originate in a study of T-cell reconstitution after alpha-beta-depleted transplantation in children. Study-level points and caveats: T-cell counts and diversity at one year post-transplant came mainly from newly produced T cells. About two months after transplant, alpha-beta T cells reportedly came from several hundred expanded graft clones. In some patients, recipient T cells and intrathymic progenitors surviving conditioning explained high day-60 diversity.

Unique molecular identifiers were incorporated into the prepared TCRbeta library. TCRdb processed the PCR reads anew with MiXCR; each CDR3 protein has one entry. The table has hundreds of thousands of distinct CDR3 sequences, 7.5% to 9.5% seen once. Between the trimmed V and J ends, which lost 8 bases and 0 bases, there was a span of 15 bases. This CDR3 has 15 residues. Germline CDR1 is MNHEY and CDR2 is SMNVEV (reference sequence). The receptor's source is a male patient between 10 and 17 years old who had a stem cell transplant for acute lymphoblastic leukemia, so the T cells may come from the graft donor. The chain combines TRBV27 with TRBJ2-3, with D perhaps TRBD2 (6 bases). Material: PBMCs, mostly from graft donor cells, obtained 180 days after TCRalphabeta/CD19-depleted stem cell transplant. The CDR3 loop is CASSAGGTSTDTQYF. The CDR3 DNA is TGTGCCAGCTCTGCTGGGGGGACTAGCACAGATACGCAGTATTTT.